This is a list of T cell receptor beta chains from one sample in a study of T cells in Graves' hyperthyroidism and ophthalmopathy. TCRdb re-analysed the multiplex PCR reads in MiXCR, keeping a single row per CDR3 protein. The profile shows hundreds of thousands of distinct CDR3 sequences, about 14% of them singletons. Material: blood. Source of these receptors: a woman in her 50s with Graves' ophthalmopathy. Both conserved end residues are part of each CDR3. Each record gives: V gene, CDR3 length, clone size, D gene, J gene, CDR3 protein, CDR3 DNA. The D gene is left open where the match is weak. Rows may omit the clone size; those that give it use once, few, many or a size class.

V: TRBV6-2/TRBV6-3
length: 16
size: .
D: .
J: TRBJ2-2
CDR3: CASSYSEPLGAGELFF
DNA: TGTGCCAGCAGTTACTCGGAGCCCCTGGGGGCCGGGGAGCTGTTTTTT

V: TRBV5-1
length: 14
size: many
D: .
J: TRBJ1-1
CDR3: CASSQREAYTEAFF
DNA: TGCGCCAGCAGCCAAAGAGAGGCCTACACTGAAGCTTTCTTT

V: TRBV7-6
length: 14
size: many
D: .
J: TRBJ2-1
CDR3: CASSLSVGLNEQFF
DNA: TGTGCCAGCAGCTTATCTGTAGGGCTCAATGAGCAGTTCTTC

V: TRBV7-2
length: 16
size: many
D: TRBD2
J: TRBJ2-3
CDR3: CASSSLAGGTEDTQYF
DNA: TGTGCCAGCAGCTCACTAGCGGGAGGTACCGAAGATACGCAGTATTTT

V: TRBV29-1
length: 14
size: few
D: TRBD2
J: TRBJ2-7
CDR3: CSVNIAGVTGEQYF
DNA: TGCAGCGTTAACATAGCGGGAGTCACAGGCGAGCAGTACTTC

V: TRBV30
length: 15
size: few
D: TRBD2
J: TRBJ2-1
CDR3: CAWRGTSGSFGEQFF
DNA: TGTGCCTGGAGGGGGACTAGCGGGAGTTTCGGTGAGCAGTTCTTC

V: TRBV20-1
length: 14
size: many
D: TRBD1
J: TRBJ1-2
CDR3: CSARRTGSVYGYTF
DNA: TGCAGTGCTAGACGGACAGGGTCGGTCTATGGCTACACCTTC

V: TRBV12-3/TRBV12-4
length: 14
size: many
D: .
J: TRBJ2-7
CDR3: CASSRDSGFGEQYF
DNA: TGTGCCAGCAGTCGGGACTCCGGTTTTGGGGAGCAGTACTTC

V: TRBV7-3
length: 17
size: .
D: .
J: TRBJ2-2
CDR3: CASSLNSGREIAGELFF
DNA: TGTGCCAGCAGCTTAAACTCCGGGCGGGAAATCGCCGGGGAGCTGTTTTTT

V: TRBV24-1
length: 15
size: few
D: .
J: TRBJ2-5
CDR3: CATSSPHGAQETQYF
DNA: TGTGCCACCAGTAGTCCACACGGGGCCCAAGAGACCCAGTACTTC

V: TRBV20-1
length: 17
size: .
D: .
J: TRBJ2-1
CDR3: CSARRRAFGSSYNEQFF
DNA: TGCAGTGCCAGGAGGAGAGCGTTCGGGAGCTCCTACAATGAGCAGTTCTTC

V: TRBV27
length: 15
size: .
D: .
J: TRBJ1-1
CDR3: CASSLGGRGYTEAFF
DNA: TGTGCCAGCAGTTTAGGGGGAAGAGGGTACACTGAAGCTTTCTTT

V: TRBV7-9
length: 14
size: .
D: .
J: TRBJ2-1
CDR3: CASSPRAVYNEQFF
DNA: TGTGCCAGCAGTCCGAGGGCGGTTTACAATGAGCAGTTCTTC

V: TRBV5-1
length: 15
size: many
D: .
J: TRBJ2-1
CDR3: CASSLEGDSYNEQFF
DNA: TGCGCCAGCAGCTTGGAGGGGGACTCCTACAATGAGCAGTTCTTC

V: TRBV25-1
length: 15
size: .
D: .
J: TRBJ1-6
CDR3: CASSEKSSYNSPLHF
DNA: TGTGCCAGCAGTGAGAAAAGCTCCTATAATTCACCCCTCCACTTT

V: TRBV3-1
length: 12
size: many
D: .
J: TRBJ2-5
CDR3: CASSRLGETQYF
DNA: TGTGCCAGCAGCCGCCTGGGCGAGACCCAGTACTTC

V: TRBV29-1
length: 13
size: .
D: .
J: TRBJ1-1
CDR3: CSVEVFGDSEAFF
DNA: TGCAGCGTTGAAGTATTCGGGGACTCTGAAGCTTTCTTT

V: TRBV11-3
length: 16
size: many
D: .
J: TRBJ2-5
CDR3: CASSQFGDLIQETQYF
DNA: TGTGCCAGCAGCCAATTTGGGGATCTTATACAGGAGACCCAGTACTTC

V: TRBV6-2/TRBV6-3
length: 13
size: few
D: .
J: TRBJ1-6
CDR3: CASSVSFGRTLHF
DNA: TGTGCCAGCAGCGTATCTTTCGGCCGAACCCTCCACTTT

V: TRBV27
length: 17
size: many
D: TRBD1
J: TRBJ1-5
CDR3: CASSPLDRVQSNQPQHF
DNA: TGTGCCAGCAGTCCCCTAGACAGGGTTCAGAGCAATCAGCCCCAGCATTTT

V: TRBV4-2
length: 15
size: few
D: .
J: TRBJ2-3
CDR3: CASSQFSGSTDTQYF
DNA: TGTGCCAGCAGCCAATTCAGCGGGAGCACAGATACGCAGTATTTT

V: TRBV7-9
length: 17
size: few
D: TRBD2
J: TRBJ2-3
CDR3: CASSSKLSGRATDTQYF
DNA: TGTGCCAGCAGCTCGAAACTCAGCGGGAGGGCCACAGATACGCAGTATTTT

V: TRBV20-1
length: 12
size: few
D: .
J: TRBJ1-2
CDR3: CSARDQAGGYTF
DNA: TGCAGTGCTAGAGATCAGGCAGGGGGCTACACCTTC

V: TRBV7-2
length: 15
size: many
D: TRBD2
J: TRBJ2-7
CDR3: CASSHGASGTYEQYF
DNA: TGTGCCAGCAGCCACGGCGCTAGCGGTACCTACGAGCAGTACTTC

V: TRBV19
length: 11
size: .
D: .
J: TRBJ2-2
CDR3: CASRTAGELFF
DNA: TGTGCCAGTAGGACTGCCGGGGAGCTGTTTTTT

V: TRBV24-1
length: 15
size: .
D: TRBD2
J: TRBJ2-1
CDR3: CATSDLAGSLNEQFF
DNA: TGTGCCACCAGTGATTTAGCGGGATCGTTAAATGAGCAGTTCTTC

V: TRBV12-3/TRBV12-4
length: 16
size: many
D: TRBD1
J: TRBJ2-7
CDR3: CASSSLQQGAPWEQYF
DNA: TGTGCCAGCAGTTCCCTACAACAGGGGGCACCGTGGGAGCAGTACTTC

V: TRBV6-5
length: 16
size: many
D: TRBD1
J: TRBJ1-1
CDR3: CASSYGMGQTNTEAFF
DNA: TGTGCCAGCAGTTACGGGATGGGACAGACGAACACTGAAGCTTTCTTT

V: TRBV9
length: 14
size: many
D: .
J: TRBJ2-7
CDR3: CASSETSFSYEQYF
DNA: TGTGCCAGCAGCGAAACTAGCTTCTCCTACGAGCAGTACTTC

V: TRBV9
length: 16
size: .
D: TRBD1
J: TRBJ2-6
CDR3: CASSPYDRAGANVLTF
DNA: TGTGCCAGCAGCCCATACGACAGGGCTGGGGCCAACGTCCTGACTTTC

V: TRBV18
length: 16
size: few
D: TRBD2
J: TRBJ2-1
CDR3: CASSRLAGGPPNEQFF
DNA: TGTGCCAGCTCCCGACTAGCGGGAGGCCCTCCCAATGAGCAGTTCTTC

V: TRBV11-2
length: 14
size: many
D: .
J: TRBJ2-1
CDR3: CASSFDYLGFRQFF
DNA: TGTGCCAGCAGCTTCGACTATTTAGGATTTAGGCAGTTCTTC

V: TRBV19
length: 18
size: few
D: .
J: TRBJ1-5
CDR3: CASSIAAVTMGVNQPQHF
DNA: TGTGCCAGTAGTATAGCTGCTGTCACGATGGGGGTCAATCAGCCCCAGCATTTT

V: TRBV19
length: 14
size: .
D: .
J: TRBJ2-2
CDR3: CASSLRQVTGELFF
DNA: TGTGCCAGTAGTCTCCGACAGGTTACCGGGGAGCTGTTTTTT

V: TRBV2
length: 13
size: many
D: .
J: TRBJ2-4
CDR3: CASTGLAKNIQYF
DNA: TGTGCCAGCACGGGACTAGCCAAAAACATTCAGTACTTC

V: TRBV28
length: 16
size: many
D: TRBD1
J: TRBJ2-2
CDR3: CASSLLTGAVGGELFF
DNA: TGTGCCAGCAGTCTATTGACAGGGGCGGTCGGCGGGGAGCTGTTTTTT

V: TRBV20-1
length: 13
size: few
D: .
J: TRBJ2-1
CDR3: CSANVPGRNEQFF
DNA: TGCAGTGCCAACGTCCCGGGACGGAATGAGCAGTTCTTC

V: TRBV19
length: 14
size: few
D: .
J: TRBJ2-5
CDR3: CASSIRRFQETQYF
DNA: TGTGCCAGTAGTATAAGACGGTTTCAAGAGACCCAGTACTTC

V: TRBV5-1
length: 15
size: many
D: TRBD1
J: TRBJ2-1
CDR3: CASSLAQGASNEQFF
DNA: TGCGCCAGCAGCTTGGCACAGGGGGCGTCGAATGAGCAGTTCTTC

V: TRBV27
length: 13
size: few
D: .
J: TRBJ2-7
CDR3: CASSAGTYYEQYF
DNA: TGTGCCAGCAGTGCCGGGACCTACTACGAGCAGTACTTC

V: TRBV6-1
length: 15
size: few
D: .
J: TRBJ1-2
CDR3: CASSEAPGTNYGYTF
DNA: TGTGCCAGCAGTGAAGCGCCAGGAACTAACTATGGCTACACCTTC

V: TRBV10-3
length: 16
size: few
D: TRBD2
J: TRBJ2-2
CDR3: CATRHSGLAATGELFF
DNA: TGTGCCACCCGCCACTCCGGACTAGCGGCGACCGGGGAGCTGTTTTTT

V: TRBV20-1
length: 13
size: few
D: .
J: TRBJ2-7
CDR3: CSARIWEEGEQYF
DNA: TGCAGTGCTAGGATCTGGGAGGAGGGCGAGCAGTACTTC

V: TRBV5-6
length: 15
size: .
D: .
J: TRBJ2-7
CDR3: CASSLDPDRTYEQYF
DNA: TGTGCCAGCAGCTTAGACCCCGACAGGACCTACGAGCAGTACTTC

V: TRBV6-5
length: 13
size: .
D: .
J: TRBJ1-2
CDR3: CASSYSGNYGYTF
DNA: TGTGCCAGCAGTTACAGCGGGAACTATGGCTACACCTTC

V: TRBV10-3
length: 17
size: many
D: .
J: TRBJ1-6
CDR3: CAISAPFKGSNNSPLHF
DNA: TGTGCCATCAGTGCCCCTTTTAAGGGGAGCAATAACTCACCCCTCCACTTT

V: TRBV20-1
length: 16
size: few
D: .
J: TRBJ1-4
CDR3: CSARDAWAGRHEKLFF
DNA: TGCAGTGCTAGAGACGCTTGGGCAGGCCGTCATGAAAAACTGTTTTTT

V: TRBV7-2
length: 15
size: many
D: .
J: TRBJ2-7
CDR3: CASSTRASIGYEQYF
DNA: TGTGCCAGCAGCACACGGGCCTCAATAGGCTACGAGCAGTACTTC

V: TRBV7-9
length: 13
size: many
D: .
J: TRBJ1-2
CDR3: CASSLVRADGYTF
DNA: TGTGCCAGCAGCTTAGTCAGGGCGGATGGCTACACCTTC

V: TRBV4-1
length: 15
size: .
D: .
J: TRBJ2-3
CDR3: CASSQGEREPDTQYF
DNA: TGCGCCAGCAGCCAAGGGGAACGGGAACCAGATACGCAGTATTTT

V: TRBV28
length: 17
size: few
D: .
J: TRBJ2-1
CDR3: CASSVSGDPNNHNEQFF
DNA: TGTGCCAGCAGTGTCTCAGGGGACCCTAATAATCACAATGAGCAGTTCTTC